This T cell receptor beta chain is from a study of T cell responses to AZD1222 COVID-19 vaccine. On the study more broadly: Pooled samples include second doses given at about 4 or 12 weeks.

Broader study findings: Reports say nearly half of spike-specific TCRs go after unmutated variant regions. Researchers took repertoire samples only after the peak T cell response had come. Donors were chiefly white British, with a greater number of females, and clonal diversity was perhaps underestimated.

With respect to this clone: Its antigen is undetermined.

Generated by immunoSEQ multiplex PCR, the TCRdb table keeps only in-frame clones and is missing some. In the table there are 85,000 to 100,000 clones, just over 90% of which are singletons. The CDR3 contains 14 residues. Germline V gene lookup returns CDR1 SQVTM and CDR2 ANQGSEA. V lost 3 bases, J lost 3 bases, and 14 bases lay in between. The sequencing used peripheral blood, collected on day 0 of AZD1222 vaccination. The chain combines TRBV29-1 with TRBJ1-2, with D maybe TRBD1 (5 bases). This clonotype was obtained from an adult in good health. The CDR3 region is CSVDRGEGDYGYTF. In DNA form, the CDR3 reads TGCAGCGTTGATAGGGGTGAAGGGGACTATGGCTACACCTTC.